This T cell receptor (beta chain) stems from a study of blood T cell repertoires in COVID-19. Study context: T cells, B-cell-depleted T cells, or PBMCs provided the cDNA or gDNA that served as material.

Germline V gene lookup returns CDR1 LGHDT and CDR2 YNNKEL (reference sequence). V was clipped by 6 bases and J by 0 bases; unmatched bases: 22. The CDR3 is 21 residues long. In the original processing: Amplification from reference gene primers served as the basis for estimated nucleated cell counts. Sequencing was performed with immunoSEQ multiplex PCR; in TCRdb, only in-frame clones are kept and a portion is missing. V and J calls and clone size are those listed in that table; D and trimming were worked out from the DNA. The sample includes about 190,000 clones, around 85% of them seen just once. This rearrangement joins TRBV3-1 (or the pseudogene TRBV3-2) to TRBJ2-3, with TRBD2 matching over 9 bases. This clonotype was sampled from a man aged 70 or older with active or convalescent COVID-19. Sequenced input: peripheral blood. CDR3 in amino acids: CASRPTSLAGLGPTSTDTQYF. CDR3 DNA: TGTGCCAGCAGGCCCACCTCTCTAGCGGGACTAGGACCCACTAGCACAGATACGCAGTATTTT.